The 25 T cell receptor beta chains in this list originate from one sample, sequenced in a study of regulatory T cells in long-lasting Graves disease. In building TCR beta libraries, iRepertoire HTBI primers were used together with Arm-PCR of CDR3 regions. Via MiXCR, TCRdb re-called the multiplex PCR reads, giving one row per CDR3 protein. The data show about 460,000 distinct CDR3 sequences, about 15% seen once. Regarding time point: newly diagnosed GD, antithyroid drugs for less than 3 months. There was RNA extracted from PBMCs, and the TCR library was made from it. The sample was also linked to a second study, of T cells in Graves' hyperthyroidism and ophthalmopathy.

Specimen: peripheral blood mononuclear cells (PBMCs), collected at new diagnosis, from a patient treated with antithyroid drugs. Every receptor here comes from a woman in her forties or fifties with Graves disease.

The chain is built from TRBV6-1 and TRBJ2-7; the match to TRBD2 covers 8 bases. There are 13 residues in the CDR3. From germline, CDR1 is MNHNS and CDR2 SASEGT. The V gene end was trimmed by 5 bases and the J gene end by 4 bases; junction bases not matched to a gene: 4. The DNA of the CDR3 is TGTGCCAGCAGTACCCCGGGGGGGTACGAGCAGTACTTC. Translation: CASSTPGGYEQYF.

The chain links TRBV25-1 to TRBJ2-7; 10 bases fit TRBD1. The CDR3 length is 16 residues. CDR1 MGHDK and CDR2 SYGVNS come from the germline V gene. V trimming: 2 bases; J trimming: 5 bases; junction bases outside the gene matches: 9. The CDR3: CASSEAPGQGFHEQYF. Here the CDR3 DNA reads TGTGCCAGCAGTGAAGCCCCGGGACAGGGGTTCCACGAGCAGTACTTC.

This clonotype has a count of ten or more. The rearrangement joins TRBV3-1 to TRBJ2-1; 11 positions match TRBD2. CDR3 length: 19 amino acids. J was trimmed by 2 bases and V by 0 bases; bases with no gene match: 9. Germline lookup yields CDR1 LGHDT and CDR2 YNNKEL (reference sequence). CDR3 nucleotides: TGTGCCAGCAGCCAAGACATAGCGGGAGGGCCATTTGCCTACAATGAGCAGTTCTTC. This sequence encodes CASSQDIAGGPFAYNEQFF.

At least ten counts were recorded for this clonotype. The V gene is TRBV5-5, the J gene TRBJ2-5, with 9 bases aligning to TRBD1. V lost 0 bases to trimming and J lost 2 bases; unmatched junction nucleotides: 11. The CDR3 spans 18 residues. The V gene's germline CDR1 is SGHKS and CDR2 YYEKEE (reference sequence). The CDR3 protein is CASSLGLTTGGLQETQYF. The CDR3 DNA reads TGTGCCAGCAGCTTGGGTTTAACGACAGGGGGATTACAAGAGACCCAGTACTTC.

This clonotype has ten or more counts. The chain employs TRBV12-3 or TRBV12-4 and TRBJ1-6, with 9 bases fitting TRBD1. The CDR3 spans 13 residues. Unmatched junction bases numbered 4, after V lost 6 bases and J lost 10 bases. CDR3 sequence: CASRRDRGSPLHF. The CDR3 DNA follows: TGTGCCAGCAGACGTGACAGGGGGTCACCCCTCCACTTT.

The sample holds a few counts of this clonotype. This sequence joins TRBV3-1 and TRBJ2-1; 11 positions agree with TRBD2. This CDR3 has 16 residues. CDR1 and CDR2 (germline): LGHDT, YNNKEL (reference sequence). V trimming: 0 bases; J trimming: 3 bases; junction bases outside the gene matches: 1. The CDR3 loop reads CASSQDGTSGYNEQFF. The CDR3 DNA sequence: TGTGCCAGCAGCCAAGATGGGACTAGCGGCTACAATGAGCAGTTCTTC.

This clonotype has a count of ten or more. This chain uses TRBV2 with TRBJ2-1, with D hard to call. Germline V lookup: CDR1 SNHLY, CDR2 FYNNEI. Deletions cut 0 bases from V and 14 bases from J, with 14 bases between. The CDR3 runs 13 residues. CDR3 loop: CASSEAGAATEFF. Written as DNA, the CDR3 is TGTGCCAGCAGTGAAGCCGGAGCAGCCACCGAGTTCTTC.

This clonotype showed up many times. The rearrangement uses TRBV12-3 or TRBV12-4 and TRBJ2-1; 8 positions agree with TRBD1. This CDR3 is built from 14 residues. The junction had 6 bases not matched to a gene; V was cut back by 8 bases and J by 3 bases. The CDR3 nucleotides read TGTGCCAGCCTATTACAGGGGGGCTACAATGAGCAGTTCTTC. Its protein is CASLLQGGYNEQFF.

In regard to this clonotype: This may arise from a read error, as a much more abundant clone is one base away. The chain carries TRBV4-1 and TRBJ2-7; 7 bases fit TRBD1. CDR1 is MGHRA and CDR2 is YSYEKL in the germline V gene. The CDR3 extends over 14 amino acids. In DNA form, the CDR3 reads TGCACCAGCAGCCAAGGGACAGACTCTTACGAGCAGTACTTC. It encodes CTSSQGTDSYEQYF.

There are many counts of this clonotype. At one end the junction does not follow the germline gene, possibly because of a read error. The J gene is TRBJ1-1, the V gene TRBV7-9; D is unclear. In germline, CDR1 is SEHNR, CDR2 FQNEAQ (reference sequence). This CDR3 has 17 amino acids. CDR3 DNA sequence: TGTGCCAGCGGCTTCGGGAGGTACCAAACCATGAACACTGAAGCTTTCTTT. Its translation: CASGFGRYQTMNTEAFF. Combining the CDR3 with reference TRBV7-9 and TRBJ1-1 gives the whole variable domain DTGVSQNPRHKITKRGQNVTFRCDPISEHNRLYWYRQTLGQGPEFLTYFQNEAQLEKSRLLSDRFSAERPKGSFSTLEIQRTEQGDSAMYLCASGFGRYQTMNTEAFFGQGTRLTVV.

Only a few counts were recorded for this clonotype. CDR3 sequence reads: CASLGRPRIVETQYF. As DNA, the CDR3 is TGTGCCAGCCTGGGGCGACCCCGGATCGTAGAGACCCAGTACTTC. This rearrangement joins TRBV6-1 to TRBJ2-5, with TRBD1 as a possible D gene (5 bases). Germline lookup yields CDR1 MNHNS and CDR2 SASEGT. The germline V and J ends were trimmed by 8 bases and 4 bases, with 20 bases remaining between them. The CDR3 spans 15 residues.

The chain employs TRBV9 and TRBJ2-5; perhaps D is TRBD1 or TRBD2 (5 bases each). The CDR3 covers 15 residues. V lost 1 base and J 4 bases, leaving 14 bases between the germline ends. CDR1 and CDR2 from the germline V gene are SGDLS and YYNGEE. The CDR3 DNA sequence: TGTGCCAGCAGCGTAACGGGGCGCACGGGAGAGACCCAGTACTTC. It encodes CASSVTGRTGETQYF. Together with reference TRBV9 and TRBJ2-5, the CDR3 gives the full variable domain: DSGVTQTPKHLITATGQRVTLRCSPRSGDLSVYWYQQSLDQGLQFLIQYYNGEERAKGNILERFSAQQFPDLHSELNLSSLELGDSALYFCASSVTGRTGETQYFGPGTRLLVL.

This clonotype was seen a few times. V gene TRBV10-2 combines with J gene TRBJ2-7; 8 nucleotides agree with TRBD1. Trimming cost V 6 bases and J 5 bases; bases outside gene matches: 9. Germline lookup yields CDR1 WSHSY and CDR2 SAAADI. The CDR3 sequence is 14 residues long. CDR3 coding DNA: TGCGCCAGCAGAGATCAGGGGGCCAGGGACGAGCAGTACTTC. Its protein is CASRDQGARDEQYF.

Comments on this clonotype: A clone one base away is much larger, so this may be a read error. The chain recombines TRBV28 with TRBJ2-5; D possibly matches TRBD1 or TRBD2 (5 bases each). The CDR3 loop spans 16 amino acids. Germline V gives CDR1 MDHEN, CDR2 SYDVKM. The CDR3 DNA reads TGTGCCAGCAGCCCCAACCCTTCAGGGACCCAAGGGACCCAGTACTTC. Translating it yields CASSPNPSGTQGTQYF.

This clonotype was seen ten or more times. This chain links TRBV7-9 with TRBJ2-7; TRBD1 is a possible D gene (6 bases). CDR3 length: 15 amino acids. V lost 5 bases and J lost 1, with 15 bases in between. Germline V CDR1 and CDR2: SEHNR, FQNEAQ (reference sequence). CDR3 protein: CASSPPGHISYEQYF. CDR3 in DNA: TGTGCCAGCAGCCCCCCGGGACATATATCCTACGAGCAGTACTTC.

V usage is TRBV19 and J usage is TRBJ2-3; D unclear. The J call may not be correct, given that the DNA end is closer to TRBJ2-5. CDR1 is LNHDA, CDR2 SQIVND, per germline (reference sequence). The CDR3 extends over 15 amino acids. CDR3 in amino acids: CASSIGGYLLGTQYF. In nucleotides, the CDR3 is TGTGCCAGTAGTATAGGCGGATATCTTCTGGGGACCCAGTACTTC.

This clonotype has a handful of counts. The chain links TRBV6-2 or TRBV6-3 to TRBJ2-2; D remains ambiguous. Deletions cut 2 bases from V and 4 bases from J, with 8 bases between. Germline assignment: CDR1 MNHEY and CDR2 SVGEGT. CDR3 length: 14 residues. For the CDR3, the DNA is TGTGCCAGCAGTTACGCACATGGCACCGGGGAGCTGTTTTTT. Protein: CASSYAHGTGELFF.

This clonotype was detected ten times or more. The genes are TRBV27 and TRBJ1-1, with 9 bases matching TRBD1. This CDR3 is 19 amino acids long. Germline CDR1 MNHEY, CDR2 SMNVEV (reference sequence). V was pared by 6 bases and J by 5 bases, with 22 bases of the junction left unmatched. CDR3 loop: CASSPPPGQGRRGETEAFF. The DNA of the CDR3 is TGTGCCAGCAGCCCCCCCCCGGGACAGGGACGGAGGGGGGAAACTGAAGCTTTCTTT.

This clonotype was seen a few times. The chain employs TRBV5-4 and TRBJ2-1, with D hard to call. Trimming pared 6 bases from V and 7 bases from J, leaving 14 bases between. Germline loops: CDR1 SGHNT, CDR2 YYREEE (reference sequence). The length of the CDR3 is 13 residues. CDR3 protein: CASTAPDGNEQFF. The CDR3 coding sequence is TGTGCCAGCACCGCACCAGACGGAAATGAGCAGTTCTTC.

There are a few counts of this clonotype. V usage is TRBV5-8 and J usage is TRBJ1-5; D uncertain. V dropped 6 bases and J dropped 0 bases, with 13 bases sitting between them. Germline values: CDR1 SGHTS, CDR2 YDEGEE. The length of the CDR3 is 15 residues. In nucleotides, the CDR3 is TGTGCCAGCACCGCGCCCCATTATAGCAATCAGCCCCAGCATTTT. Residues: CASTAPHYSNQPQHF. The full variable domain, its missing parts supplied by reference TRBV5-8 and TRBJ1-5, is EAGVTQSPTHLIKTRGQQATLRCSPISGHTSVYWYQQALGLGLQFLLWYDEGEERNRGNFPPRFSGRQFPNYSSELNVNALELEDSALYLCASTAPHYSNQPQHFGDGTRLSIL.

V is TRBV10-3 and J is TRBJ1-1; D is unclear. The ends were cut back, 5 bases at V and 0 bases at J, with 19 bases in the middle. Germline values: CDR1 ENHRY, CDR2 SYGVKD. The CDR3 consists of 17 residues. The CDR3 loop reads CAISNPSGGPMNTEAFF. As DNA, the CDR3 is TGTGCCATCAGTAATCCCTCCGGCGGGCCGATGAACACTGAAGCTTTCTTT.

This clonotype was observed at least ten times. V gene TRBV12-3 or TRBV12-4 combines with J gene TRBJ2-5; 10 bases map to TRBD2. Germline trimming cut 5 bases from V and 3 bases from J; bases unmatched to any gene: 6. The CDR3 is 15 amino acids. The CDR3 sequence is CASSPRLAGKETQYF. The CDR3 coding sequence is TGTGCCAGCAGTCCAAGACTAGCGGGCAAAGAGACCCAGTACTTC.

This clonotype occurred many times. The rearrangement links TRBV12-3 or TRBV12-4 to TRBJ1-1; D unclear. The V end lost 3 bases, the J end lost 7 bases, and 6 bases lay between the germline ends. The CDR3 contains 11 residues. This chain's CDR3 is CASSFSSEAFF. The DNA of the CDR3 is TGTGCCAGCAGTTTTAGTAGTGAAGCTTTCTTT.

The CDR3 DNA sequence: TGTGCCAGCAGCGAGGGACAGGGGGCGAACAATGAGCAGTTCTTC. Protein: CASSEGQGANNEQFF. The chain combines TRBV7-9 with TRBJ2-1; TRBD1 aligns across 12 bases. V dropped 5 bases and J dropped 5; count of bases not matched to a gene: 4. This CDR3 contains 15 residues. Germline-derived CDR1 and CDR2 are SEHNR and FQNEAQ (reference sequence).

This chain links TRBV5-8 with TRBJ2-6; D is undetermined. Trimming took off 3 bases at V and 0 bases at J, with 7 bases between the two ends. Germline CDR1 is SGHTS and CDR2 is YDEGEE. This CDR3 contains 15 residues. For the CDR3, the DNA is TGTGCCAGCAGCTATGGGTCCTCTGGGGCCAACGTCCTGACTTTC. This sequence encodes CASSYGSSGANVLTF.